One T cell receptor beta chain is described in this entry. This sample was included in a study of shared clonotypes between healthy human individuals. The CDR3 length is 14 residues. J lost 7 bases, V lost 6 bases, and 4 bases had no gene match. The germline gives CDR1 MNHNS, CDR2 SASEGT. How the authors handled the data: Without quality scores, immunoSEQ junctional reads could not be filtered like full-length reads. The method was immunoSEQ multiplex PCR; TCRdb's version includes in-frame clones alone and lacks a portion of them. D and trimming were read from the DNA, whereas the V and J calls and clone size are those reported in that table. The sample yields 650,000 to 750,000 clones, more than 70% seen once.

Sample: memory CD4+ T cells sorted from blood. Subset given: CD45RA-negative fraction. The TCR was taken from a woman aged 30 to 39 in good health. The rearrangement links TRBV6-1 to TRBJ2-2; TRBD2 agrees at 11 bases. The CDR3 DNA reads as TGTGCCAGCAGACTAGCGGGAGATGGCGGGGAGCTGTTTTTT. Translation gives CASRLAGDGGELFF.